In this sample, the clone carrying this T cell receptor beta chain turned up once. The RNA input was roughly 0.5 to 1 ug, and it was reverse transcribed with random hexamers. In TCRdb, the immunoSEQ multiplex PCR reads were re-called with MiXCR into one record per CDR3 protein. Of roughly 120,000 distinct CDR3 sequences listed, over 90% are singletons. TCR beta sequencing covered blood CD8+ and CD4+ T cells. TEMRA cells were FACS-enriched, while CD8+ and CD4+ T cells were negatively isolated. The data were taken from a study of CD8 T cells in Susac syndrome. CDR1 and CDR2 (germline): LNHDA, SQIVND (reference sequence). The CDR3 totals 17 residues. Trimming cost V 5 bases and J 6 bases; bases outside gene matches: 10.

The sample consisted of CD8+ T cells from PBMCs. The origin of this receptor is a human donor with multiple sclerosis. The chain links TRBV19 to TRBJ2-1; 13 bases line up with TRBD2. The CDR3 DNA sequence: TGTGCCAGTAGTTTACGACTAGCGGGAGGCCAAATCAATGAGCAGTTCTTC. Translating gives CASSLRLAGGQINEQFF.